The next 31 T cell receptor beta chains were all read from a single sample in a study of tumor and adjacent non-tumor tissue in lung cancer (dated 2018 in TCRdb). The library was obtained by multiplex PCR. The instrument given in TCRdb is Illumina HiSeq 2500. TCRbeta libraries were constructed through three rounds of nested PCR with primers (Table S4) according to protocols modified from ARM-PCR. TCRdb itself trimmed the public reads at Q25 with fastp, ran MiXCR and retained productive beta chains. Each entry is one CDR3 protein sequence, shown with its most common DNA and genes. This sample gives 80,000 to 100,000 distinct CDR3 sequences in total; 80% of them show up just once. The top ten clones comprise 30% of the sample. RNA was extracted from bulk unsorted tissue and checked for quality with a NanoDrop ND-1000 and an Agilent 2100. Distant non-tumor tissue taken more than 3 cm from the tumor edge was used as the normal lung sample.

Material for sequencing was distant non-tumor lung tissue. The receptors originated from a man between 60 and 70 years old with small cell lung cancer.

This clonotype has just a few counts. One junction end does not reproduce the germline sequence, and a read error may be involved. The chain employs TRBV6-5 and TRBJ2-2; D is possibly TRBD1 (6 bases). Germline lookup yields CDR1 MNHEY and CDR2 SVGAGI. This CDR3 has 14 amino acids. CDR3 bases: TGTACCAGTAGAGTGACAGGGAACACCGGGGAGCTGTTTTTT. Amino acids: CTSRVTGNTGELFF.

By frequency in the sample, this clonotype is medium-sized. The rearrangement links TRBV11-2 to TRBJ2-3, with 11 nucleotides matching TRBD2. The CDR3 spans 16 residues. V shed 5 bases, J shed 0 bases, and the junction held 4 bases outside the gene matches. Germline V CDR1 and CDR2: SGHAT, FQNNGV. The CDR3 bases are TGTGCCAGCAGCCACACTAGCGGGAGTAGCACAGATACGCAGTATTTT. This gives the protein CASSHTSGSSTDTQYF.

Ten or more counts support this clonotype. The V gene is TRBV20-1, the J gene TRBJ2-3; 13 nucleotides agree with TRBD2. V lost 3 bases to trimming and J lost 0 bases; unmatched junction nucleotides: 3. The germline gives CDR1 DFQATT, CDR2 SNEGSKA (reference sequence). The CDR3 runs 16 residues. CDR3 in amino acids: CSARGLAGTSTDTQYF. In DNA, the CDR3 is TGCAGTGCTAGGGGACTAGCGGGGACTAGCACAGATACGCAGTATTTT.

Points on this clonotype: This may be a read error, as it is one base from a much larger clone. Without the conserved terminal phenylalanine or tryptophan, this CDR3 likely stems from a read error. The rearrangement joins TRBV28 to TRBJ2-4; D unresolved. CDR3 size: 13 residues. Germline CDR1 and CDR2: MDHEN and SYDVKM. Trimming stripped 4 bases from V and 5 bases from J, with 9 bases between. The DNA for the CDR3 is TGTGCCAGCAGTTCGTCTGGCGAAAACATTCAGTACATC. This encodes CASSSSGENIQYI.

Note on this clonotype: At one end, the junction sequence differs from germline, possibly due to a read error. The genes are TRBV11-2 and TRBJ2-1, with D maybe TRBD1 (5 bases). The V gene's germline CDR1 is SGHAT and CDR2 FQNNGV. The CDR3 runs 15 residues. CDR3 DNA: TGCGTCAGCAGCTTACTGGGGCGAGATCACGGTGAGCAGTTCTTC. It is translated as CVSSLLGRDHGEQFF.

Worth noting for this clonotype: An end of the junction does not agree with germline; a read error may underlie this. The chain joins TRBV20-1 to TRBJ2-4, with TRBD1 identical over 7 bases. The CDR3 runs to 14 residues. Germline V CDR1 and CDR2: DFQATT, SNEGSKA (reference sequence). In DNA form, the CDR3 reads TGCAGTGCGAACGGGACAGCTGTGGGAAACATTCACTACTTC. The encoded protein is CSANGTAVGNIHYF.

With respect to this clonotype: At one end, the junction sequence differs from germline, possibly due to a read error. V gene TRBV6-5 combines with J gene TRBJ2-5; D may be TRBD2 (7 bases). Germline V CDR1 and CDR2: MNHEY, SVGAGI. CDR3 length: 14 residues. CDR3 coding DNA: TGTGCCAGCAGTTACCTCGGGGGGCGGGAGACCCATTACTTC. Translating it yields CASSYLGGRETHYF.

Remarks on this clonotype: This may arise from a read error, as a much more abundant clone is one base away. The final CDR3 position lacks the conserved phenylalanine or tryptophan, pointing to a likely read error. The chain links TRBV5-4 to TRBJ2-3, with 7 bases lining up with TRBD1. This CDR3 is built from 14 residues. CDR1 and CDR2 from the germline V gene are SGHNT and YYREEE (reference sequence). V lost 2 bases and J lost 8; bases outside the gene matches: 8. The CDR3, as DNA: TGTGCCAGCAGCTTAGACAGGGCAGCAGGTACGCAGTATTAT. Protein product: CASSLDRAAGTQYY.

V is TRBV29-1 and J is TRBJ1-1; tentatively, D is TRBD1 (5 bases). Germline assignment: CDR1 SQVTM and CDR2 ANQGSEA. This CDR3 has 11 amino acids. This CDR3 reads CGGDLDTEAFF. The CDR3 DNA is TGCGGAGGGGATTTAGACACTGAAGCTTTCTTT. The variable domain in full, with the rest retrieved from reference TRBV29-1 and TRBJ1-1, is SAVISQKPSRDICQRGTSLTIQCQVDSQVTMMFWYRQQPGQSLTLIATANQGSEATYESGFVIDKFPISRPNLTFSTLTVSNMSPEDSSIYLCGGDLDTEAFFGQGTRLTVV.

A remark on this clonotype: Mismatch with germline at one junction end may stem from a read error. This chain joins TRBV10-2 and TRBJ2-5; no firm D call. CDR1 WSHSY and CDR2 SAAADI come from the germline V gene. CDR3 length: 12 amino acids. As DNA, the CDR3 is TGTGCCAGCAGTGACTCAATTGAGACCCACTACTTC. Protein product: CASSDSIETHYF.

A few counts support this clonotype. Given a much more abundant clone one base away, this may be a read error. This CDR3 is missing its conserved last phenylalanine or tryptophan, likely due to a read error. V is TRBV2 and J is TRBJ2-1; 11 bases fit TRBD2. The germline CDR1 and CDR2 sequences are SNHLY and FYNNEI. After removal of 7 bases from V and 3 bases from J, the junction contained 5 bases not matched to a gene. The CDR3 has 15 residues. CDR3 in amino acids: CASISGTSGYNEQFL. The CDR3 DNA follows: TGTGCCAGCATTTCCGGGACTAGCGGCTACAATGAGCAGTTCCTC.

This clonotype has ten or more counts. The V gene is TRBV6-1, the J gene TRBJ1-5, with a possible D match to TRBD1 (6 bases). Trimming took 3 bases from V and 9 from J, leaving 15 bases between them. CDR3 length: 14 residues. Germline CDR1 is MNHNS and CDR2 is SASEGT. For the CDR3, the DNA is TGTGCCAGCAGTGAGCAGGGGCAGGAATGGCCCCAGCATTTT. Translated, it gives CASSEQGQEWPQHF.

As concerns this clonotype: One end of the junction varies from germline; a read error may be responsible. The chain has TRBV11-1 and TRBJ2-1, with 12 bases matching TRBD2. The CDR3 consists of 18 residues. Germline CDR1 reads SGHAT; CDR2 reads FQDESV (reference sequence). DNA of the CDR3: TGTACCAGCAGTTCAGAATCGAGGACTAGCGGGAATGGTAATGGGCAGTTCTTC. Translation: CTSSSESRTSGNGNGQFF.

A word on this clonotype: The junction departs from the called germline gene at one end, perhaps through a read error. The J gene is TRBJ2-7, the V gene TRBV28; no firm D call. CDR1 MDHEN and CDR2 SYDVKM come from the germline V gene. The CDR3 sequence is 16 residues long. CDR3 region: CASSIPWCRSSYEQYF. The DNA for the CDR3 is TGTGCCAGCAGCATTCCCTGGTGCAGGAGCTCCTACGAGCAATACTTC.

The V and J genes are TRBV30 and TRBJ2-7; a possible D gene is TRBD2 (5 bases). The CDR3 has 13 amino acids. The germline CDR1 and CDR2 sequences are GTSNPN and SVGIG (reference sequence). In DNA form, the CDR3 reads TGTACCTGGAGTGACGGGATGGCGGACGAGCAGAACGTC. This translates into CTWSDGMADEQNV.

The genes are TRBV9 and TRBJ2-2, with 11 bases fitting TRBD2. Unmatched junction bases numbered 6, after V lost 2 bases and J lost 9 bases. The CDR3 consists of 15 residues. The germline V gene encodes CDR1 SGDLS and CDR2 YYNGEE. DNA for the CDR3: TGTGCCAGCAGCGTTAGCGGGAGGGTCAACTGGGAGCTGTTTTTT. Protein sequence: CASSVSGRVNWELFF. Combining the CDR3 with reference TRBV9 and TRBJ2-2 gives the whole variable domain DSGVTQTPKHLITATGQRVTLRCSPRSGDLSVYWYQQSLDQGLQFLIQYYNGEERAKGNILERFSAQQFPDLHSELNLSSLELGDSALYFCASSVSGRVNWELFFGEGSRLTVL.

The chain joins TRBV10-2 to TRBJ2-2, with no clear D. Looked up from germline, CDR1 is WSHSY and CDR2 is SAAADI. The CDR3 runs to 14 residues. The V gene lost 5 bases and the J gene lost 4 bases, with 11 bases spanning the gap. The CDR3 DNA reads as TGCGCCAGCAGTATTAGCATATCCACCGGGGAGCTGTTTTTT. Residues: CASSISISTGELFF.

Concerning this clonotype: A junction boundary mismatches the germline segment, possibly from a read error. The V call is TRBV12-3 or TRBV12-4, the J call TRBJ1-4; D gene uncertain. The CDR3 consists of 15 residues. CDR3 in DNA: TGTGCCAGCAGGGATGGTTCAGTTGCTAATGAAAAACTCTTTTTT. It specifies CASRDGSVANEKLFF.

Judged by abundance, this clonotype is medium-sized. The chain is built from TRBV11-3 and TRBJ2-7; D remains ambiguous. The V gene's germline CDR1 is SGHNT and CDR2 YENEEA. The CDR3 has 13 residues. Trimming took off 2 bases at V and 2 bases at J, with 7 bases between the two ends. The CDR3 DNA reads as TGTGCCAGCAGCTTACACTCCACCTACGAGCAGTACTTC. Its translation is CASSLHSTYEQYF.

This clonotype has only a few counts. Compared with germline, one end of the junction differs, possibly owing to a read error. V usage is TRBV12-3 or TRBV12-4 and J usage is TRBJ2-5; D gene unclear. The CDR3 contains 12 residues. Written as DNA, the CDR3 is TGTGCTAGCAATTCTGGAGTAAAGACCCAGTACTTC. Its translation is CASNSGVKTQYF.

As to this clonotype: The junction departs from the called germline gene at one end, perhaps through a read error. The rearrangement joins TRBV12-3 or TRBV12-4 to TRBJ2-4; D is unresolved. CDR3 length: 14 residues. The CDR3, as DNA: TGTGCCAGCACCTTCGGGCAAGACAAAAACATTCAATACTTC. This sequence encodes CASTFGQDKNIQYF.

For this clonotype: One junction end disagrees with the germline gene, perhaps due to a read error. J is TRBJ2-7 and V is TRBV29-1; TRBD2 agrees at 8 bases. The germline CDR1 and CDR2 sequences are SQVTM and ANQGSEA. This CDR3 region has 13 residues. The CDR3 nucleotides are TGCAGCGTTGGGTCGGGGGGGGCCTACGAGCGGTACTTC. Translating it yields CSVGSGGAYERYF.

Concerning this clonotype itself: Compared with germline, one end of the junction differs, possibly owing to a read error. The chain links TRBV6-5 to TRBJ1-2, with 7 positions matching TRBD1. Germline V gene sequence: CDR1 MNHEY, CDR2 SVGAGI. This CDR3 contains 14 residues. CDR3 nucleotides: TGTGCCAGCAGATCTAGCGACAGGGACGCTGGCTACGCCTTC. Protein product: CASRSSDRDAGYAF.

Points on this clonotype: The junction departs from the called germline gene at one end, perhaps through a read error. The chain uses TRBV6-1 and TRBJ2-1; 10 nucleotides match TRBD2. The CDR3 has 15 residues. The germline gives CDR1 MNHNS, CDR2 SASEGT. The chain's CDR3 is CASSGSGGGYNEQIF. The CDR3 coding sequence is TGTGCCAGTAGTGGGAGCGGGGGGGGATACAATGAGCAGATCTTC.

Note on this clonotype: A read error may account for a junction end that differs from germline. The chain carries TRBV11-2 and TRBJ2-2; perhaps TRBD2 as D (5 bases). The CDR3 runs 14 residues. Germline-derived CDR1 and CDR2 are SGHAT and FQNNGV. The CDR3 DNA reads TGTGCCAGCAGCCGGTTGGGCGGGCTCGGGGAGCTGTGTTTT. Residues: CASSRLGGLGELCF.

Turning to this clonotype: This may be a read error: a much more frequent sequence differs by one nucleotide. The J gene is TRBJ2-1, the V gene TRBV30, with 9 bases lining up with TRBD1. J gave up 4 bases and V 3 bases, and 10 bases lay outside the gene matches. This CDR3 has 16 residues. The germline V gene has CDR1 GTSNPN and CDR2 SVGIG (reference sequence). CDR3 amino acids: CAWSGTGTGPYNEQFF. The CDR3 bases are TGTGCCTGGAGCGGAACCGGGACAGGGCCTTACAATGAGCAGTTCTTC.

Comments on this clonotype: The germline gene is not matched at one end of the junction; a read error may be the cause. The CDR3 nucleotides are TGTGGCAGCAGACAAGAGCTGACCAGAACCTACAAGCAGTACTTC. Translating gives CGSRQELTRTYKQYF. The chain employs TRBV4-2 and TRBJ2-7; D ambiguous. CDR3 length: 15 residues. Germline CDR1 is LGHNA and CDR2 is YNFKEQ.

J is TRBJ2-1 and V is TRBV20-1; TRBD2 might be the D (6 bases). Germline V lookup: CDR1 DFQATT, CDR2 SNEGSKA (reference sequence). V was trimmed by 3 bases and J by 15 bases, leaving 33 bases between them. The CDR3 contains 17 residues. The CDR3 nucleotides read TGCAGTGCTAGCTTAGTCGGAAGCGGGCCGCTTTACAATGAACGGTTCTTC. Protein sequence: CSASLVGSGPLYNERFF.

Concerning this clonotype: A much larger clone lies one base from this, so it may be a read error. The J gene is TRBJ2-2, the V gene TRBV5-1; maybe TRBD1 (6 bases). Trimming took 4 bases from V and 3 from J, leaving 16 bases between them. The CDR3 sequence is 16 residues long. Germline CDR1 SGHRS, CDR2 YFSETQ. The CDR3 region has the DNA TGCGCCAGCAGCCCGTACGGACAGACTGACACCGGGGAGCTGTTTTTT. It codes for CASSPYGQTDTGELFF.

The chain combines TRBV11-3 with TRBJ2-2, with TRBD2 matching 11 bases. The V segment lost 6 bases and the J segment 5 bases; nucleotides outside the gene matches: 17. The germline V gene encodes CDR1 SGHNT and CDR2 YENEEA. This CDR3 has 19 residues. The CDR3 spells CASSRDDTGLADLTGELFF. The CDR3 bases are TGTGCCAGCAGTCGTGATGACACGGGACTAGCGGATCTTACCGGGGAGCTGTTTTTT.

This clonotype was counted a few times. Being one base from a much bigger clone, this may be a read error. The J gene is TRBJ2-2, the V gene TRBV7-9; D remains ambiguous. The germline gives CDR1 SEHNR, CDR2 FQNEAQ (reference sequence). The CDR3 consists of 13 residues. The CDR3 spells CASSSIATRELFF. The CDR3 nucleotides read TGTGCCAGCAGCTCGATAGCCACCAGGGAGCTGTTTTTT.